Many counts were recorded for the clone carrying this T cell receptor beta chain. The antigen is not known. TCRdb ran MiXCR on the 5' RACE reads and lists one entry per CDR3 protein. This table has about 70,000 distinct CDR3 sequences, roughly 12% appearing once. This entry comes from a study of early T cells in non-severe SARS-CoV-2 infection. Study-wide points: CD4 and private specificities were missed by VDJdb matching, which favored anti-spike CD8 responses.

This CDR3 has 16 residues. J gave up 3 bases and V 4 bases, and 7 bases lay outside the gene matches. The specimen was whole blood. This chain joins TRBV12-3 or TRBV12-4 and TRBJ2-2, with TRBD2 matching 8 bases. The TCR comes from an adult who was a healthcare worker with PCR-confirmed SARS-CoV-2 infection or an uninfected control (not recorded which). The CDR3 protein is CASSSLGRGDTGELFF. The CDR3 coding sequence is TGTGCCAGCAGTTCACTAGGGCGGGGGGACACCGGGGAGCTGTTTTTT.